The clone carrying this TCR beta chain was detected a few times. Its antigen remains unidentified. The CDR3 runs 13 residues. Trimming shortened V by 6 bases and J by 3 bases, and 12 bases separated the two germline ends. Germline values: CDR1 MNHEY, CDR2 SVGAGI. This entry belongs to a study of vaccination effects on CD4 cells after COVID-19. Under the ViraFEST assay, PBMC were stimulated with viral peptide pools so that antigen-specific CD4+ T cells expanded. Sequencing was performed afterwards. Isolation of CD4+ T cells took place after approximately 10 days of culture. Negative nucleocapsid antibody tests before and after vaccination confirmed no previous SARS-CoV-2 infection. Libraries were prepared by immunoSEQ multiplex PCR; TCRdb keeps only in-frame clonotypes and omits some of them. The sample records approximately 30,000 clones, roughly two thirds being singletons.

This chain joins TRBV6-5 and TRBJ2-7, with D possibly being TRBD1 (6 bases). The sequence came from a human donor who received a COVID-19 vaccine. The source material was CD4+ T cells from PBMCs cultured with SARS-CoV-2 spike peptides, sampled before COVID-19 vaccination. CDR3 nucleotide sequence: TGTGCCAGCAGCCTCAGGGGAAACTACGAGCAGTACTTC. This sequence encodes CASSLRGNYEQYF.